This T cell receptor beta chain was retrieved from a study of shared clonotypes between healthy human individuals. Study-level information: Every donor yielded three CD4 naive, three CD4 memory, two CD8 naive and one CD8 memory plate.

The germline CDR1 and CDR2 sequences are SGHRS and YFSETQ. J gave up 3 bases and V 4 bases, and 11 bases lay outside the gene matches. The CDR3 consists of 17 residues. Genomic DNA per cell subset filled all wells of several immunoSEQ plates. Clones were read by immunoSEQ multiplex PCR, and TCRdb kept only the in-frame ones, dropping some. Of 2 million to 2.5 million clones in the sample, almost 96% were seen once. The chain combines TRBV5-1 with TRBJ2-7, with 12 bases lining up with TRBD1. The sequence was obtained from a man younger than 35 in good health. Input material: naive CD4+ T cells sorted from blood. The sample's subset: CD45RA+ positively selected. CDR3 loop: CASSLGTGGNLGYEQYF. The CDR3 DNA reads as TGCGCCAGCAGCCTAGGGACAGGGGGCAACCTTGGCTACGAGCAGTACTTC.